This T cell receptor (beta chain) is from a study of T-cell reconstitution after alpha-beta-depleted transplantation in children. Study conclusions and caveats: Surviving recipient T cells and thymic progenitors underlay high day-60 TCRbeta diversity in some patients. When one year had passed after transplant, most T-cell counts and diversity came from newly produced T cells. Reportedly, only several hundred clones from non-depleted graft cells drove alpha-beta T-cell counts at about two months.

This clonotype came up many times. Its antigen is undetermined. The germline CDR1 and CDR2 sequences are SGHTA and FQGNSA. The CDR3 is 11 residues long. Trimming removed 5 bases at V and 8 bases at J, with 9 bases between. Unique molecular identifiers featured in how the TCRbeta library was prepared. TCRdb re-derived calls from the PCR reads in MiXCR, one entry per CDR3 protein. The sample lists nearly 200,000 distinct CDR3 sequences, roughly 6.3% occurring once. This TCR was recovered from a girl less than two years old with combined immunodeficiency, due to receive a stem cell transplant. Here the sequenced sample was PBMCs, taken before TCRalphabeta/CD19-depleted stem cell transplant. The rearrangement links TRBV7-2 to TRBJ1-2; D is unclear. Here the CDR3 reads CASSQTIGYTF. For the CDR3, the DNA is TGTGCCAGCAGCCAAACAATAGGCTACACCTTC.